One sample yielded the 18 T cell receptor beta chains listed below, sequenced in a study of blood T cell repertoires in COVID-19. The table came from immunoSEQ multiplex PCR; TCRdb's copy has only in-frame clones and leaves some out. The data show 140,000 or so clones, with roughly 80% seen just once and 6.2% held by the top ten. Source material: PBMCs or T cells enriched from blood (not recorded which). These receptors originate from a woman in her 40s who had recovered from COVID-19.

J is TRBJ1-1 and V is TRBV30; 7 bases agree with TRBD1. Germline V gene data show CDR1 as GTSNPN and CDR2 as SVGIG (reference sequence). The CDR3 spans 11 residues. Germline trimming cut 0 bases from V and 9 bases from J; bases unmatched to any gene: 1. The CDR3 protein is CAWSVQGKAFF. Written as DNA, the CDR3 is TGTGCCTGGAGTGTACAGGGGAAAGCTTTCTTT.

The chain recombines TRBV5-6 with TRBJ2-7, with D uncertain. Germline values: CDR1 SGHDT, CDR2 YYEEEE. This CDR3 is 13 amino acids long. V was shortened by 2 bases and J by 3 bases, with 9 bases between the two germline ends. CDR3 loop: CASSFNSYYEQYF. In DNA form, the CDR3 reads TGTGCCAGCAGCTTCAACAGTTACTACGAGCAGTACTTC.

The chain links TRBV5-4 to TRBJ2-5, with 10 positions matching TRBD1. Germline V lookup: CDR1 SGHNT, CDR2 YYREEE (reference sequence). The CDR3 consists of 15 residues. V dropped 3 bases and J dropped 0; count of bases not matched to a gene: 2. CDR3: CASSSGQGYQETQYF. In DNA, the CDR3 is TGTGCCAGCAGCTCGGGACAGGGGTACCAAGAGACCCAGTACTTC.

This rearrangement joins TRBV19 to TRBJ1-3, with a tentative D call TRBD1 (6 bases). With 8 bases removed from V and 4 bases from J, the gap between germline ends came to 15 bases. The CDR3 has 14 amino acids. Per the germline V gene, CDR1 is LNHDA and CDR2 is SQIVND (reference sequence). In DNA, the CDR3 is TGTGCCAGTTCCAGGGGCTCGGGGGGAAACACCATATATTTT. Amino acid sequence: CASSRGSGGNTIYF.

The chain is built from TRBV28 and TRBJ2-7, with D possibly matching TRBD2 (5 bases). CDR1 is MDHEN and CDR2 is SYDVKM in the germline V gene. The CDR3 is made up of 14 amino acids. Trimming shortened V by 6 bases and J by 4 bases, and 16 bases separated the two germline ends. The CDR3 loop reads CASSSRTHPYEQYF. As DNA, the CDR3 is TGTGCCAGCAGCTCTAGGACTCACCCATACGAGCAGTACTTC. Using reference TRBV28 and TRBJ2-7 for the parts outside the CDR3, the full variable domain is DVKVTQSSRYLVKRTGEKVFLECVQDMDHENMFWYRQDPGLGLRLIYFSYDVKMKEKGDIPEGYSVSREKKERFSLILESASTNQTSMYLCASSSRTHPYEQYFGPGTRLTVT.

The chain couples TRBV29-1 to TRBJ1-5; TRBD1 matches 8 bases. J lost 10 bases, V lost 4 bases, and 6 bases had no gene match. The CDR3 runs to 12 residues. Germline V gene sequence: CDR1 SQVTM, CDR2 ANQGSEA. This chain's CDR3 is CSVGTGNRPQHF. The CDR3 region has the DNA TGCAGCGTTGGGACAGGGAACCGTCCCCAGCATTTT.

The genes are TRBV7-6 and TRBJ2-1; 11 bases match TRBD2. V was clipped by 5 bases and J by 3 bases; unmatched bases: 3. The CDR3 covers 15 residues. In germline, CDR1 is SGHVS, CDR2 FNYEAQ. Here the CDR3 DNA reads TGTGCCAGCAGCCAGGGGACTAGCGGCTACAATGAGCAGTTCTTC. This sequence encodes CASSQGTSGYNEQFF.

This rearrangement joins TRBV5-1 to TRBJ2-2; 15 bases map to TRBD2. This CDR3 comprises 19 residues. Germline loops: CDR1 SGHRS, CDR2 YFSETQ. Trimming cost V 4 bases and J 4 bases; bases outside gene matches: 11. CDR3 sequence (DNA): TGCGCCAGCAGCGAACCGGGACTAGCGGGGGGAGGACCCACCGGGGAGCTGTTTTTT. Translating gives CASSEPGLAGGGPTGELFF. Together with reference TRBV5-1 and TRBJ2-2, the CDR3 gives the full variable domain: KAGVTQTPRYLIKTRGQQVTLSCSPISGHRSVSWYQQTPGQGLQFLFEYFSETQRNKGNFPGRFSGRQFSNSRSEMNVSTLELGDSALYLCASSEPGLAGGGPTGELFFGEGSRLTVL.

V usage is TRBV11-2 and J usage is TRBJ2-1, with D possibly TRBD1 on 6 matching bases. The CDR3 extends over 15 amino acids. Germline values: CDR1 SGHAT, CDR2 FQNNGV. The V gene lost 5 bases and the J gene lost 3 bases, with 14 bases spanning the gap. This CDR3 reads CASSPSQGHYNEQFF. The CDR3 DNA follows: TGTGCCAGCAGCCCCTCGCAGGGGCACTACAATGAGCAGTTCTTC.

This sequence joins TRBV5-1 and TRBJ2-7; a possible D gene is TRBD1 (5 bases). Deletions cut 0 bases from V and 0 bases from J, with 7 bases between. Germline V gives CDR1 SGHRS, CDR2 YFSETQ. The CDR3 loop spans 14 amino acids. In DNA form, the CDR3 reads TGCGCCAGCAGCTTGGGACAGAGCTCCTACGAGCAGTACTTC. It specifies CASSLGQSSYEQYF.

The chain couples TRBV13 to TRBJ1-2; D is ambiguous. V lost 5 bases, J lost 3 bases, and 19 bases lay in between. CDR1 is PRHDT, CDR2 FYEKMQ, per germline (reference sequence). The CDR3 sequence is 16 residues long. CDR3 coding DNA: TGTGCCAGCAGCCTAACCGGGAGACAACCGGACTATGGCTACACCTTC. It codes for CASSLTGRQPDYGYTF.

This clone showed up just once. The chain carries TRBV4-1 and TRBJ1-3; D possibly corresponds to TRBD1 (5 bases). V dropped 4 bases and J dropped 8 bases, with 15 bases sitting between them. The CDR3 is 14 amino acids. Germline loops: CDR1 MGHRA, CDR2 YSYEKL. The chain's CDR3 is CASSLDLGGDTIYF. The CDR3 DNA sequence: TGCGCCAGCAGCCTGGACCTTGGGGGGGACACCATATATTTT.

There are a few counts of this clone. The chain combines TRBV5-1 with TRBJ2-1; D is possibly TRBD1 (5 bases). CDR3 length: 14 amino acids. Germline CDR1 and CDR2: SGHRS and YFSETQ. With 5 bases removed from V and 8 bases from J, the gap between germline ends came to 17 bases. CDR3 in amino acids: CASRNISSRDEQFF. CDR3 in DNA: TGCGCCAGCAGGAACATAAGTTCCAGGGATGAGCAGTTCTTC.

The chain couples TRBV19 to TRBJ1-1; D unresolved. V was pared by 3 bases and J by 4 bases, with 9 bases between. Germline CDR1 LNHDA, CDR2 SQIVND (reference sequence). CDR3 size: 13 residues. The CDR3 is CASSIGVFTEAFF. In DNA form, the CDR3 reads TGTGCCAGTAGTATCGGAGTCTTCACTGAAGCTTTCTTT. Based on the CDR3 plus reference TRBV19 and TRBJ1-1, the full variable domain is DGGITQSPKYLFRKEGQNVTLSCEQNLNHDAMYWYRQDPGQGLRLIYYSQIVNDFQKGDIAEGYSVSREKKESFPLTVTSAQKNPTAFYLCASSIGVFTEAFFGQGTRLTVV.

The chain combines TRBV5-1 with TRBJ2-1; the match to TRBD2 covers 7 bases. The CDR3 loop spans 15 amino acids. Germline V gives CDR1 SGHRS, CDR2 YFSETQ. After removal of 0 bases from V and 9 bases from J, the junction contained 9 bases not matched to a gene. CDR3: CASSLGREGLFEQFF. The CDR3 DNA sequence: TGCGCCAGCAGCTTGGGCAGGGAGGGATTGTTTGAGCAGTTCTTC.

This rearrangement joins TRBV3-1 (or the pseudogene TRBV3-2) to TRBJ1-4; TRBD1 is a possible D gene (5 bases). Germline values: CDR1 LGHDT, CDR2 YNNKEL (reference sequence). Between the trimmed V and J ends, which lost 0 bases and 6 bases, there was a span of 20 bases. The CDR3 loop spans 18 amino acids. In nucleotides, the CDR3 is TGTGCCAGCAGCCAAGAATCTTGGGGGGTCGGTAGGGATGAAAAACTGTTTTTT. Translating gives CASSQESWGVGRDEKLFF.

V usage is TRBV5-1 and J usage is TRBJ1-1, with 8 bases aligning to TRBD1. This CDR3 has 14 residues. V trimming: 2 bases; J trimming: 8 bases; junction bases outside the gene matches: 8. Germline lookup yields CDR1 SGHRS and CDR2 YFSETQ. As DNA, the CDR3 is TGCGCCAGCAGCTTCGGACAGGGACTCGAGGAAGCTTTCTTT. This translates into CASSFGQGLEEAFF.

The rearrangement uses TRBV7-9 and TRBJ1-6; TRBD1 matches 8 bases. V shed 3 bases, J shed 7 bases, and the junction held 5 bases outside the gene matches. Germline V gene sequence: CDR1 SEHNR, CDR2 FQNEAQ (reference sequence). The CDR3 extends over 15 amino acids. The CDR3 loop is CASSLSRQGNSPLHF. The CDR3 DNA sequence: TGTGCCAGCAGCTTGTCTAGACAGGGGAATTCACCCCTCCACTTT.